The 17 T cell receptor beta chains below come from one sample, sequenced in a study of OX40 agonist ivuxolimab in advanced cancers. Sequencing was performed with immunoSEQ multiplex PCR; in TCRdb, only in-frame clones are kept and a portion is missing. The profile shows approximately 61,000 clones, 80% of them singletons. The starting material was CD4+ or CD8+ T cells sorted from blood, obtained in a trial of the OX40 agonist ivuxolimab. The receptors here all came from an adult with an advanced solid tumor such as melanoma, head and neck, liver or kidney cancer.

The gene calls are TRBV2 and TRBJ1-1; D not certain. Trimming left V 4 bases short and J 3 bases short, with 9 bases between. Looked up from germline, CDR1 is SNHLY and CDR2 is FYNNEI. This CDR3 is built from 13 residues. CDR3 amino acids: CASSVSGDTEAFF. CDR3 nucleotide sequence: TGTGCCAGCAGTGTGTCCGGGGACACTGAAGCTTTCTTT.

The V gene is TRBV2, the J gene TRBJ1-2; 9 bases are shared with TRBD1. The CDR3 consists of 12 residues. Germline V lookup: CDR1 SNHLY, CDR2 FYNNEI. Trimming at V came to 5 bases and at J to 8 bases, leaving 3 bases not matched to a gene. The CDR3 loop is CASSWDRVGYTF. Here the CDR3 DNA reads TGTGCCAGCAGTTGGGACAGGGTCGGCTACACCTTC.

The gene calls are TRBV29-1 and TRBJ1-1; D gene uncertain. Germline assignment: CDR1 SQVTM and CDR2 ANQGSEA. Trimming took 4 bases from V and 5 from J, leaving 14 bases between them. CDR3 length: 13 amino acids. The CDR3 sequence is CSVGSRSLTEAFF. The CDR3 coding sequence is TGCAGCGTTGGGTCCAGGTCCTTAACTGAAGCTTTCTTT.

The CDR3 is CASSLVGVGELFF. The CDR3 nucleotides are TGTGCCAGCAGCTTAGTAGGGGTCGGGGAGCTGTTTTTT. The V and J genes are TRBV11-1 and TRBJ2-2, with D possibly being TRBD1 (5 bases). This CDR3 has 13 residues. V shed 1 base and J shed 7 bases, with 7 bases lying between them. Germline V CDR1 and CDR2: SGHAT, FQDESV (reference sequence). The variable domain in full, with the rest retrieved from reference TRBV11-1 and TRBJ2-2, is EAEVAQSPRYKITEKSQAVAFWCDPISGHATLYWYRQILGQGPELLVQFQDESVVDDSQLPKDRFSAERLKGVDSTLKIQPAELGDSAMYLCASSLVGVGELFFGEGSRLTVL.

The V call is TRBV29-1, the J call TRBJ1-1, with D unclear. V was trimmed by 7 bases and J by 1 base, leaving 16 bases between them. In germline, CDR1 is SQVTM, CDR2 ANQGSEA. The CDR3 is 14 amino acids. CDR3 bases: TGCAGCGCCTTGGTAACGGGCGCGAACACTGAAGCTTTCTTT. This encodes CSALVTGANTEAFF.

This chain links TRBV7-9 with TRBJ2-3; tentative D call: TRBD2 (6 bases). Germline assignment: CDR1 SEHNR and CDR2 FQNEAQ (reference sequence). The V and J ends lost 1 base and 2 bases respectively, with 10 bases between them. The CDR3 runs 15 residues. The CDR3 loop is CASSLDGGTTDTQYF. CDR3 nucleotide sequence: TGTGCCAGCAGCTTAGACGGGGGAACCACAGATACGCAGTATTTT.

J is TRBJ2-3 and V is TRBV9; 7 nucleotides match TRBD2. Germline CDR1 and CDR2: SGDLS and YYNGEE. V lost 8 bases to trimming and J lost 3 bases; unmatched junction nucleotides: 15. The CDR3 is 16 amino acids. The CDR3 protein is CASTPNAGEKTDTQYF. In DNA form, the CDR3 reads TGTGCCAGTACTCCGAATGCGGGGGAGAAAACAGATACGCAGTATTTT.

This clone was counted once. The J gene is TRBJ1-1, the V gene TRBV5-1; a weak D match, TRBD1 (6 bases). This CDR3 is built from 13 residues. Trimming took off 5 bases at V and 4 bases at J, with 12 bases between the two ends. CDR1 and CDR2 (germline): SGHRS, YFSETQ. CDR3 DNA sequence: TGCGCCAGCAGGACCACAGGGTCCACTGAAGCTTTCTTT. It is translated as CASRTTGSTEAFF.

This chain uses TRBV6-6 with TRBJ1-2, with a possible D match to TRBD1 (6 bases). The V end was cut by 4 bases, the J end by 0 bases, with 12 bases between. This CDR3 contains 15 residues. Germline values: CDR1 MNHNY, CDR2 SVGAGI (reference sequence). The DNA for the CDR3 is TGTGCCAGCAGTTCAATACAGGGCCCTAACTATGGCTACACCTTC. It translates to CASSSIQGPNYGYTF.

The chain couples TRBV30 to TRBJ2-5; no clear D. The germline CDR1 and CDR2 sequences are GTSNPN and SVGIG (reference sequence). This CDR3 is built from 13 residues. Trimming shortened V by 3 bases and J by 1 base, and 9 bases separated the two germline ends. The CDR3 loop reads CAWSGQAQETQYF. The CDR3, as DNA: TGTGCCTGGAGCGGGCAAGCCCAAGAGACCCAGTACTTC.

V and J are TRBV2 and TRBJ2-5, with TRBD2 as a possible D gene (5 bases). Trimming cost V 6 bases and J 4 bases, with 9 bases left between them. The CDR3 is 12 amino acids. From germline, CDR1 is SNHLY and CDR2 FYNNEI. Here the CDR3 reads CASRDWRETQYF. DNA for the CDR3: TGTGCCAGCAGGGACTGGCGAGAGACCCAGTACTTC.

The chain is built from TRBV6-1 and TRBJ2-3, with D perhaps TRBD2 (6 bases). The germline V gene encodes CDR1 MNHNS and CDR2 SASEGT. V was clipped by 3 bases and J by 1 base, with 11 bases between them. CDR3 length equals 15 residues. CDR3 coding DNA: TGTGCCAGCAGTGAGGGGGGATGGGGCACAGATACGCAGTATTTT. Protein product: CASSEGGWGTDTQYF.

This chain connects TRBV6-6 to TRBJ1-1; 7 nucleotides match TRBD1. This CDR3 spans 13 amino acids. Germline-derived CDR1 and CDR2 are MNHNY and SVGAGI (reference sequence). J gave up 3 bases and V 7 bases, and 5 bases lay outside the gene matches. The CDR3 region is CASTRGADTEAFF. For the CDR3, the DNA is TGTGCCAGCACCAGGGGGGCGGACACTGAAGCTTTCTTT.

Remarks on this clone: Other DNA sequences in this specimen translate into the identical CDR3. The chain carries TRBV5-1 and TRBJ2-5, with 10 bases lining up with TRBD1. After removal of 0 bases from V and 4 bases from J, the junction contained 3 bases not matched to a gene. The germline CDR1 and CDR2 sequences are SGHRS and YFSETQ. The CDR3 sequence is 15 residues long. The CDR3 sequence: CASSLGQGASETQYF. In DNA form, the CDR3 reads TGCGCCAGCAGCTTGGGACAGGGGGCATCAGAGACCCAGTACTTC.

Only a few counts were recorded for this clone. The V gene is TRBV10-3, the J gene TRBJ1-2, with D perhaps TRBD1 (6 bases). The CDR3 consists of 13 residues. Trimming took 5 bases from V and 2 from J, leaving 9 bases between them. Per the germline V gene, CDR1 is ENHRY and CDR2 is SYGVKD. For the CDR3, the DNA is TGTGCCATCAGTACCGGACAGAACTATGGCTACACCTTC. Its translation is CAISTGQNYGYTF.

V and J are TRBV5-1 and TRBJ2-2; 7 nucleotides agree with TRBD1. J lost 6 bases, V lost 3 bases, and 8 bases had no gene match. Germline V lookup: CDR1 SGHRS, CDR2 YFSETQ. The CDR3 has 15 amino acids. The CDR3 sequence: CASSSQGIGPGELFF. The DNA for the CDR3 is TGCGCCAGCAGCTCACAGGGGATTGGGCCCGGGGAGCTGTTTTTT.

V and J are TRBV6-1 and TRBJ2-4; D possibly corresponds to TRBD1 (6 bases). The CDR3 runs 13 residues. Trimming removed 4 bases from V and 4 bases from J, with 8 bases in between. Germline V gene data show CDR1 as MNHNS and CDR2 as SASEGT. The CDR3 loop reads CASSGTVKNIQYF. The CDR3 region has the DNA TGTGCCAGCAGTGGGACAGTGAAAAACATTCAGTACTTC.